This TCR beta chain was sequenced in a study of blood T cell repertoires in COVID-19. Study-level information: Researchers got acute and convalescent COVID-19 samples from the United States, Italy and Spain. The analysed material was cDNA or gDNA that came from T cells, B-cell-depleted T cells, or PBMCs.

It was during active infection that Seattle patients were enrolled and then longitudinally followed. Germline values: CDR1 MNHNY, CDR2 SVGAGI (reference sequence). The CDR3 has 16 residues. Trimming left V 6 bases short and J 3 bases short, with 18 bases between. Per the study methods: Counts of nucleated cells, estimated from reference gene primer amplification, were obtained. Using immunoSEQ multiplex PCR, the repertoire was profiled, and TCRdb retains in-frame clones only, with some absent. That table supplies the V and J calls and clone size; D and trimming were determined from the DNA. Of 200,000 or so clones listed, roughly 81% are singletons.

The sequence derives from a woman aged 80 or older with COVID-19, enrolled during active disease. The V and J genes are TRBV6-6 and TRBJ2-1, with a tentative D call TRBD1 (6 bases). Sequencing was carried out using peripheral blood. CDR3 DNA: TGTGCCAGCAGGCCTACAACAGGGCCCCACTACAATGAGCAGTTCTTC. It specifies CASRPTTGPHYNEQFF.